The clone carrying this TCR beta chain occurred once. Its specificity is not known. The authors' processing: Junction-only sequences without quality scores were provided by ImmunoSEQ, so filtering was different. Produced via immunoSEQ multiplex PCR; TCRdb's table is partial and in-frame only. For V, J and clone size, that table is used; D and trimming come from the DNA. Of approximately 600,000 clones in the sample, roughly 95% were seen once. The entry originates in a study of shared clonotypes between healthy human individuals. Findings and limits, study-wide: In contrast to clonotypes shared by all four donors, non-shared clonotypes had lower generation probabilities.

Naive-designated CD8 cells lacked CD45RO, were positively enriched for CCR7, and omitted terminally differentiated effector memory CD45RA+ cells. The sequenced material came from naive CD8+ T cells sorted from blood. The receptor's source is a woman aged 25 to 39 in good health.

The CDR3 DNA follows: TGTGCCCGCGATACCGGCCTCAGGCAGGATGTCTCCTACGAGCAGTACTTC. It yields the protein CARDTGLRQDVSYEQYF. The rearrangement links TRBV30 to TRBJ2-5, with D unclear. The end of the DNA aligns better with TRBJ2-7, so the J call may be wrong. Germline-derived CDR1 and CDR2 are GTSNPN and SVGIG (reference sequence). The CDR3 contains 17 residues.